The table lists the clone carrying this TCR beta chain with a few counts. Germline values: CDR1 MNHNY, CDR2 SVGAGI (reference sequence). The CDR3 spans 20 residues. Losses at the gene ends were 2 bases for V and 0 bases for J; bases not matched to a gene: 10. The data stem from a study of T-cell memory formation after mild COVID-19. TCRdb recomputed calls from the 5' RACE reads with MiXCR, one row per CDR3 protein. The data hold under 450,000 distinct CDR3 sequences, with approximately 14% observed a single time. The V call is TRBV6-6, the J call TRBJ2-3; 14 nucleotides match TRBD2. The source material was PBMCs or a T cell subset sorted from them (not recorded which). This sequence was found in a man aged 18 to 30 who had mild COVID-19 (a few samples of this study predate the infection). Cell type and time point are not known. The DNA for the CDR3 is TGTGCCAGCAGTTACGGACTAGCGGGGGGTCCACTGGCTAGCACAGATACGCAGTATTTT. It encodes CASSYGLAGGPLASTDTQYF.